Below, 18 T cell receptor beta chains from the same sample are listed, as sequenced in a study of blood T cell repertoires in COVID-19. Data came from immunoSEQ multiplex PCR; TCRdb stores just in-frame clones and leaves some out. This sample has some 130,000 clones, with roughly 79% found just once. Sample: peripheral blood. The receptor source for this set is a human donor in a cohort sampled during active COVID-19.

V is TRBV6-5 and J is TRBJ1-2, with D unclear. Between the trimmed V and J ends, which lost 5 bases and 6 bases, there was a span of 13 bases. Looked up from germline, CDR1 is MNHEY and CDR2 is SVGAGI. This CDR3 has 13 residues. DNA for the CDR3: TGTGCCAGCAGTCCCACACGAACCGATGGCTACACCTTC. The encoded protein is CASSPTRTDGYTF.

The chain recombines TRBV5-4 with TRBJ1-2, with D possibly matching TRBD1 (5 bases). The germline CDR1 and CDR2 sequences are SGHNT and YYREEE (reference sequence). Trimming took off 9 bases at V and 8 bases at J, with 26 bases between the two ends. The CDR3 runs to 15 residues. In nucleotides, the CDR3 is TGTGCCATCAGTACGGTCGGACAACTTGCCGGAGGCTACACCTTC. This codes for CAISTVGQLAGGYTF.

This rearrangement joins TRBV5-8 to TRBJ2-1; 10 positions agree with TRBD1. V lost 3 bases and J lost 6; bases outside the gene matches: 6. This CDR3 is 15 amino acids long. The germline gives CDR1 SGHTS, CDR2 YDEGEE. CDR3 nucleotide sequence: TGTGCCAGCAGCTCTTTTAGGACAGGGGGCAATGAGCAGTTCTTC. Its translation: CASSSFRTGGNEQFF.

CDR3 DNA: TGTGCCAGCAGCGTAGAGGGACAGGGGGTTCGAAACACCATATATTTT. It specifies CASSVEGQGVRNTIYF. The rearrangement uses TRBV9 and TRBJ1-3, with TRBD1 matching 11 bases. The trim removed 0 bases at V and 5 bases at J, leaving 4 bases unmatched. CDR3 length equals 16 residues. The germline V gene encodes CDR1 SGDLS and CDR2 YYNGEE.

The chain is built from TRBV21-1 and TRBJ1-2; TRBD1 is the table's D call and was not checked against the DNA. TRBV21-1 corresponds to a pseudogene. This CDR3 has 15 amino acids. The CDR3 nucleotides are TGTGCCAGCACCACAGGGGGCGAAGGTTGCGATGGCTACACCTTC. Translated: CASTTGGEGCDGYTF.

This chain joins TRBV14 and TRBJ1-6, with a weak D call TRBD1 (5 bases). This CDR3 spans 12 amino acids. V was cut by 1 base and J by 13 bases, with 8 bases left in between. Germline loops: CDR1 SGHDN, CDR2 FVKESK. CDR3 nucleotides: TGTGCCAGCAGCCAAGCACGGGGGCCCCTCCACTTT. Translated, it gives CASSQARGPLHF.

The chain uses TRBV10-1 and TRBJ2-3; 7 bases align to TRBD1. Trimming at V came to 8 bases and at J to 7 bases, leaving 9 bases not matched to a gene. The CDR3 contains 13 residues. CDR1 is WNHNN, CDR2 SYGVQD, per germline (reference sequence). CDR3 residues: CASSEYRGNTQYF. The CDR3, as DNA: TGCGCCAGCTCGGAGTACAGGGGAAATACGCAGTATTTT.

The gene calls are TRBV5-1 and TRBJ2-6; 10 bases are a match to TRBD1. CDR1 and CDR2 from the germline V gene are SGHRS and YFSETQ. CDR3 length: 17 amino acids. Germline trimming cut 4 bases from V and 0 bases from J; bases unmatched to any gene: 4. DNA of the CDR3: TGCGCCAGCAGCCTAGGGACAGGGGCCTCTGGGGCCAACGTCCTGACTTTC. This encodes CASSLGTGASGANVLTF. Together with reference TRBV5-1 and TRBJ2-6, the CDR3 gives the full variable domain: KAGVTQTPRYLIKTRGQQVTLSCSPISGHRSVSWYQQTPGQGLQFLFEYFSETQRNKGNFPGRFSGRQFSNSRSEMNVSTLELGDSALYLCASSLGTGASGANVLTFGAGSRLTVL.

The chain couples TRBV28 to TRBJ1-3; D remains unclear. Trimming took 1 base from V and 8 from J, leaving 6 bases between them. This CDR3 spans 12 amino acids. The germline CDR1 and CDR2 sequences are MDHEN and SYDVKM. CDR3 nucleotide sequence: TGTGCCAGCAGTTTATTGCGAGACACCATATATTTT. Translated: CASSLLRDTIYF.

This chain links TRBV6-5 with TRBJ1-1; TRBD1 aligns across 7 bases. V was pared by 6 bases and J by 6 bases, with 10 bases of the junction left unmatched. CDR1 MNHEY and CDR2 SVGAGI come from the germline V gene. This CDR3 spans 14 amino acids. The CDR3: CASSLTGSYSEAFF. The DNA for the CDR3 is TGTGCCAGCAGCTTGACAGGGTCGTATTCTGAAGCTTTCTTT.

The chain recombines TRBV19 with TRBJ1-1; D possibly corresponds to TRBD1 (6 bases). CDR1 is LNHDA and CDR2 is SQIVND in the germline V gene (reference sequence). Trimming removed 3 bases from V and 5 bases from J, with 10 bases in between. CDR3 length: 13 residues. CDR3: CASSMDRGTEAFF. The CDR3 nucleotides read TGTGCCAGTAGTATGGATAGGGGGACTGAAGCTTTCTTT.

This CDR3 reads CASTQRQLGYEQYF. Written as DNA, the CDR3 is TGTGCCAGCACCCAAAGGCAGCTAGGCTACGAGCAGTACTTC. The V call is TRBV28, the J call TRBJ2-7; D remains ambiguous. The length of the CDR3 is 14 residues. Trimming stripped 7 bases from V and 3 bases from J, with 16 bases between. CDR1 and CDR2 from the germline V gene are MDHEN and SYDVKM.

The chain joins TRBV19 to TRBJ1-2; a weak D match, TRBD1 (5 bases). The CDR3 is 15 residues long. Trimming took 6 bases from V and 4 from J, leaving 18 bases between them. Germline loops: CDR1 LNHDA, CDR2 SQIVND (reference sequence). The CDR3: CASSHARPGGYGYTF. CDR3 DNA sequence: TGTGCCAGTAGCCATGCGCGCCCCGGGGGCTATGGCTACACCTTC. The variable domain in full, with the rest retrieved from reference TRBV19 and TRBJ1-2, is DGGITQSPKYLFRKEGQNVTLSCEQNLNHDAMYWYRQDPGQGLRLIYYSQIVNDFQKGDIAEGYSVSREKKESFPLTVTSAQKNPTAFYLCASSHARPGGYGYTFGSGTRLTVV.

The V and J genes are TRBV28 and TRBJ2-6; tentative D call: TRBD1 (6 bases). The germline CDR1 and CDR2 sequences are MDHEN and SYDVKM. V dropped 5 bases and J dropped 2 bases, with 16 bases sitting between them. The CDR3 runs 17 residues. The CDR3 region is CASSPAGVEAGANVLTF. Written as DNA, the CDR3 is TGTGCCAGCAGTCCCGCAGGGGTGGAGGCTGGGGCCAACGTCCTGACTTTC.

This clone came up once. V is TRBV10-1 and J is TRBJ2-7, with D possibly TRBD1 on 6 matching bases. The CDR3 runs 15 residues. Germline V gene data show CDR1 as WNHNN and CDR2 as SYGVQD (reference sequence). Trimming cost V 2 bases and J 3 bases, with 14 bases left between them. The CDR3 nucleotides read TGCGCCAGCAGTGAGAGGGGACAAGGGCGCTACGAGCAGTACTTC. It specifies CASSERGQGRYEQYF.

The chain couples TRBV11-3 to TRBJ2-1; no firm D call. Trimming left V 1 base short and J 9 bases short, with 7 bases between. The CDR3 is 12 amino acids. Germline CDR1 SGHNT, CDR2 YENEEA. Written as DNA, the CDR3 is TGTGCCAGCAGCTTAGCCCCGGGTGAGCAGTTCTTC. Protein sequence: CASSLAPGEQFF.

This chain joins TRBV4-1 and TRBJ2-5; perhaps TRBD2 as D (5 bases). V dropped 1 base and J dropped 4 bases, with 13 bases sitting between them. CDR1 and CDR2 from the germline V gene are MGHRA and YSYEKL. CDR3 length equals 15 residues. The CDR3 is CASSQAWAAVETQYF. CDR3 in DNA: TGCGCCAGCAGCCAAGCATGGGCAGCGGTAGAGACCCAGTACTTC.

The chain uses TRBV18 and TRBJ2-7; weak D call: TRBD2 (7 bases). From germline, CDR1 is KGHSH and CDR2 LQKENI. The CDR3 sequence is 15 residues long. The ends were cut back, 3 bases at V and 2 bases at J, with 14 bases in the middle. The DNA for the CDR3 is TGTGCCAGCTCACCGGATGTCGGGGGGCCCTACGAGCAGTACTTC. This translates into CASSPDVGGPYEQYF.